These 7 T cell receptor beta chains share one sample of origin, sequenced in a study of cytomegalovirus exposure and HLA in healthy donors. PCR primers comprised 60 Vbeta and 13 Jbeta primers. Method: immunoSEQ multiplex PCR; TCRdb's copy keeps in-frame clones and lacks some. The sample has some 110,000 clones, 83% seen once. Sequencing input: PBMCs. The receptors here all came from a man aged 18 to 29 in good health and CMV-seronegative.

J is TRBJ1-2 and V is TRBV6-1, with D perhaps matching TRBD1 (6 bases). V was pared by 5 bases and J by 4 bases, with 17 bases between. This CDR3 region has 15 residues. Germline V gene lookup returns CDR1 MNHNS and CDR2 SASEGT. The CDR3 DNA reads TGTGCCAGCAGTCCGCGCCTAGGACAGAGCTATGGCTACACCTTC. The encoded protein is CASSPRLGQSYGYTF.

The rearrangement uses TRBV4-1 and TRBJ2-7; 13 nucleotides align to TRBD2. After removal of 5 bases from V and 2 bases from J, the junction contained 9 bases not matched to a gene. The CDR3 runs to 17 residues. CDR1 is MGHRA, CDR2 YSYEKL, per germline. As DNA, the CDR3 is TGCGCCAGCAGCTCTCCCGGGACTAGCGGGAATACCTACGAGCAGTACTTC. Protein: CASSSPGTSGNTYEQYF.

The chain carries TRBV5-6 and TRBJ2-3; 9 nucleotides agree with TRBD2. V lost 1 base and J lost 3; bases outside the gene matches: 0. Germline CDR1 reads SGHDT; CDR2 reads YYEEEE. The CDR3 is made up of 14 amino acids. DNA of the CDR3: TGTGCCAGCAGCTTGACTAGCGGGACAGATACGCAGTATTTT. It codes for CASSLTSGTDTQYF.

V gene TRBV19 combines with J gene TRBJ1-1; 8 nucleotides agree with TRBD1. Unmatched junction bases numbered 7, after V lost 5 bases and J lost 5 bases. CDR1 and CDR2 (germline): LNHDA, SQIVND (reference sequence). The CDR3 runs 14 residues. For the CDR3, the DNA is TGTGCCAGTAGTCGAGGCAGGGGGCGAACTGAAGCTTTCTTT. Its translation is CASSRGRGRTEAFF.

The chain joins TRBV9 to TRBJ1-5; D perhaps matches TRBD1 (6 bases). The CDR3 runs to 15 residues. The germline V gene has CDR1 SGDLS and CDR2 YYNGEE. The ends were cut back, 3 bases at V and 5 bases at J, with 15 bases in the middle. The CDR3 nucleotides read TGTGCCAGCAGCGGGGGGGGCAGGGAGGATCAGCCCCAGCATTTT. Translation gives CASSGGGREDQPQHF.

This clone was observed a few times. V is TRBV4-3 and J is TRBJ1-4; D is undetermined. V lost 4 bases, J lost 0 bases, and 15 bases lay in between. Germline V gene data show CDR1 as LGHNA and CDR2 as YSLEER. This CDR3 comprises 17 residues. The CDR3 bases are TGCGCCAGCAGCCTCCATTCAACCGCAGCAACTAATGAAAAACTGTTTTTT. Translated, it gives CASSLHSTAATNEKLFF.

The rearrangement links TRBV7-9 to TRBJ2-3, with 7 bases identical to TRBD2. The length of the CDR3 is 15 residues. Germline assignment: CDR1 SEHNR and CDR2 FQNEAQ (reference sequence). The junction had 4 bases not matched to a gene; V was cut back by 3 bases and J by 1 base. CDR3 sequence: CASSFGTSGTDTQYF. CDR3 DNA: TGTGCCAGCAGCTTCGGCACTAGCGGCACAGATACGCAGTATTTT.